The entry below gives a single T cell receptor beta chain sequence along with its context. Antigen: not known. The entry originates in a study of T cells after yellow fever vaccination. Study outcomes and limitations: Among primary-vaccination clones, most reappeared after the booster, at 95% to 96% for CD4 and 85% to 90% for CD8. Sorted repertoires could include abundant contaminating clonotypes from bulk cells. Weaker in magnitude, the secondary response showed a faster peak on day 5 versus 15.

Synthesis of TCR cDNA relied on 5'RACE template switching, which attached a universal primer site and UMIs. TCRdb re-called the 5' RACE reads through MiXCR, storing one row per CDR3 protein. This sample carries 150,000 to 200,000 distinct CDR3 sequences, approximately 11% of them seen once, and the ten largest clones take less than 40%. The sample here was CD8+ T cells sorted from PBMCs, taken 15 days after the yellow fever booster vaccination. This TCR was recovered from a man between 18 and 35 years old who received the YFV17D yellow fever vaccine.

CDR3 in DNA: TGTGCCAGCAGCTTGGTGACTTTAGCCCGCCCGTATAATTCACCCCTCCACTTT. Translation: CASSLVTLARPYNSPLHF. V and J are TRBV5-4 and TRBJ1-6; D is ambiguous. With 0 bases removed from V and 4 bases from J, the gap between germline ends came to 17 bases. The CDR3 spans 18 residues. Germline-derived CDR1 and CDR2 are SGHNT and YYREEE (reference sequence).